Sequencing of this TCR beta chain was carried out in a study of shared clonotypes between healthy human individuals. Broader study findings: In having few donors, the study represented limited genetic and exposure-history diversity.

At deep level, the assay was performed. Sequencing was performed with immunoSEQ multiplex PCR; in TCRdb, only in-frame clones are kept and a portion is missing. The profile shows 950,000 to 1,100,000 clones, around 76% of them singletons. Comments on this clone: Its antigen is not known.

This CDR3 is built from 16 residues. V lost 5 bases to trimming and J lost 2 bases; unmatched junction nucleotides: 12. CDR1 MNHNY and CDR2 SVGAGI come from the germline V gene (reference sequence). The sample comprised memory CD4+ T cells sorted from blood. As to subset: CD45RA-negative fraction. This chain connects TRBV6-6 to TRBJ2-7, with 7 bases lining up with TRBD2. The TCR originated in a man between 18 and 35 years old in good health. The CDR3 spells CASSGTNGVGPYEQYF. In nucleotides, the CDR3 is TGTGCCAGCAGTGGGACTAACGGGGTTGGGCCCTACGAGCAGTACTTC.